This T cell receptor beta chain was obtained from a study of shared clonotypes between healthy human individuals. DNA from unsorted PBMC was sequenced on ten immunoSEQ deep assay plates. TCRdb's table, derived via immunoSEQ multiplex PCR, lists solely in-frame clones and lacks some. The repertoire has 550,000 to 600,000 clones, around 76% of them found once; the top ten carry around 11%. It was tens of millions of PBMCs that unsorted samples used for genomic DNA. Material for sequencing was PBMCs. This clonotype originated in a woman aged 40 to 50 in good health. Some clones in this sample may be carry-over from other donors' samples.

The CDR3 DNA sequence: TGCGCCAGCAGAGGGCTAGCGGGAGTGAAGTACGAGCAGTACTTC. Its translation: CASRGLAGVKYEQYF. The chain links TRBV10-1 to TRBJ2-7; the match to TRBD2 covers 10 bases. The trim removed 6 bases at V and 4 bases at J, leaving 9 bases unmatched. Per germline, CDR1 WNHNN and CDR2 SYGVQD (reference sequence). There are 15 residues in the CDR3.